Listed below are T cell receptor beta chains from one sample, sequenced in a study of STAT5B mutations in CD4+ large granular lymphocyte leukemia. Sequenced by immunoSEQ multiplex PCR; TCRdb stores in-frame clones only, minus some. The sample yields about 40,000 clones, approximately 84% seen once. Sequencing was performed on CD4+ T cells from blood buffy coats. The origin of the receptors is a human donor in good health. CDR3s include the opening cysteine and the closing phenylalanine or tryptophan. The D gene is left open where the match is weak. Clone size appears in some rows only: once, few, many, or a class for an expanded clone.

CDR3 DNA: TGCAGCGTCACCGGGACAGCTAACTATGGCTACACCTTC
CDR3 protein: CSVTGTANYGYTF
J gene: TRBJ1-2
V gene: TRBV29-1
D gene: TRBD1
clone size: -

CDR3 DNA: TGTGCCAGCAGCTTTACGATAGCGGGAGGCCCCCACGAGCAGTACTTC
CDR3 protein: CASSFTIAGGPHEQYF
J gene: TRBJ2-7
V gene: TRBV7-8
D gene: TRBD2
clone size: -

CDR3 DNA: TGTGCCAGCAGTGAGGGGGGTGCAGGCTCCTATAATTCACCCCTCCACTTT
CDR3 protein: CASSEGGAGSYNSPLHF
J gene: TRBJ1-6
V gene: TRBV6-1
D gene: -
clone size: -

CDR3 DNA: TGTGCCAGCAAGAGGGGGGAATTCGCTGGGGCCAACGTCCTGACTTTC
CDR3 protein: CASKRGEFAGANVLTF
J gene: TRBJ2-6
V gene: TRBV2
D gene: -
clone size: once

CDR3 DNA: TGTGCCAGCAGCAAAGGATGTTCGGGAGGGGGTAACAGTCAGCCCCAGCATTTT
CDR3 protein: CASSKGCSGGGNSQPQHF
J gene: TRBJ1-5
V gene: TRBV21-1
D gene: -
clone size: -

CDR3 DNA: TGTGCCATGCAGGGTATGACTGAAGCTTTCTTT
CDR3 protein: CAMQGMTEAFF
J gene: TRBJ1-1
V gene: TRBV7-9
D gene: -
clone size: once

CDR3 DNA: TGTGCCAGCAGCCGAGCGACCCACGACAGGGATTATGAAAAACTGTTTTTT
CDR3 protein: CASSRATHDRDYEKLFF
J gene: TRBJ1-4
V gene: TRBV9
D gene: TRBD1
clone size: -

CDR3 DNA: TGTGCCAGCAGGCGGACAGGCAATCAGCCCCAGCATTTT
CDR3 protein: CASRRTGNQPQHF
J gene: TRBJ1-5
V gene: TRBV6-5
D gene: -
clone size: few

CDR3 DNA: TGCGCCAGCAGTGAGGGGACAGGGGTAGGGGCCAAAAACATTCAGTACTTC
CDR3 protein: CASSEGTGVGAKNIQYF
J gene: TRBJ2-4
V gene: TRBV10-1
D gene: TRBD1
clone size: -

CDR3 DNA: TGTGCCAGCAGCCCCCGGACAGACTATGGCTACACCTTC
CDR3 protein: CASSPRTDYGYTF
J gene: TRBJ1-2
V gene: TRBV7-2
D gene: -
clone size: -

CDR3 DNA: TGTGCCAGCAGCAGAGACATGAACACTGAAGCTTTCTTT
CDR3 protein: CASSRDMNTEAFF
J gene: TRBJ1-1
V gene: TRBV7-9
D gene: -
clone size: few

CDR3 DNA: TGTGCCAGCAGCTTAGATGAGGCAGGGACGCAGTATTTT
CDR3 protein: CASSLDEAGTQYF
J gene: TRBJ2-3
V gene: TRBV11-2
D gene: -
clone size: once

CDR3 DNA: TGTGCCAGCAGCGTGTCAGGGGGCAGGATCGGTGAAAAACTGTTTTTT
CDR3 protein: CASSVSGGRIGEKLFF
J gene: TRBJ1-4
V gene: TRBV9
D gene: TRBD1
clone size: -

CDR3 DNA: TGTGCCAGTAGTATAGATTCCCGGAACACTGAAGCTTTCTTT
CDR3 protein: CASSIDSRNTEAFF
J gene: TRBJ1-1
V gene: TRBV19
D gene: -
clone size: -

CDR3 DNA: TGTGCCAGCAGTGTTCTAGCGGGAGACCAAGAGACCCAGTACTTC
CDR3 protein: CASSVLAGDQETQYF
J gene: TRBJ2-5
V gene: TRBV6-1
D gene: TRBD2
clone size: -

CDR3 DNA: TGTGCCAGTAAGATGGAGGGTGTGGCTGAAGCTTTCTTT
CDR3 protein: CASKMEGVAEAFF
J gene: TRBJ1-1
V gene: TRBV19
D gene: -
clone size: few

CDR3 DNA: TGTGCCAGCAGTGGAGCCCTAGATGAAAAACTGTTTTTT
CDR3 protein: CASSGALDEKLFF
J gene: TRBJ1-4
V gene: TRBV25-1
D gene: -
clone size: -

CDR3 DNA: TGTGCCAGCAGCTTGTTAGGGCAATCCAGCGGTTCACCCCTCCACTTT
CDR3 protein: CASSLLGQSSGSPLHF
J gene: TRBJ1-6
V gene: TRBV5-8
D gene: -
clone size: -

CDR3 DNA: TGTGCCAGCAGTGGGAACGGATATAGCAATCAGCCCCAGCATTTT
CDR3 protein: CASSGNGYSNQPQHF
J gene: TRBJ1-5
V gene: TRBV2
D gene: -
clone size: few

CDR3 DNA: TGTGCCAGCAGTTTATTGGCTACACAGAACACCGGGGAGCTGTTTTTT
CDR3 protein: CASSLLATQNTGELFF
J gene: TRBJ2-2
V gene: TRBV28
D gene: -
clone size: -

CDR3 DNA: TGTGCCAGCAGCTTGGCCGGGGGGGGCCAGGATGGCTACACCTTC
CDR3 protein: CASSLAGGGQDGYTF
J gene: TRBJ1-2
V gene: TRBV5-4
D gene: -
clone size: -

CDR3 DNA: TGTGCCAGCAGCTTACCCCCGGGGGCCGGTGAGCAGTTCTTC
CDR3 protein: CASSLPPGAGEQFF
J gene: TRBJ2-1
V gene: TRBV7-2
D gene: -
clone size: -

CDR3 DNA: TGTGCCAGCAGCTTGGGCGGACAGACTGGGGCCAACGTCCTGACTTTC
CDR3 protein: CASSLGGQTGANVLTF
J gene: TRBJ2-6
V gene: TRBV5-4
D gene: -
clone size: once

CDR3 DNA: TGTGCCAGCAGTTACGGGACAGGGGGCACTGAAGCTTTCTTT
CDR3 protein: CASSYGTGGTEAFF
J gene: TRBJ1-1
V gene: TRBV6-5
D gene: TRBD1
clone size: -

CDR3 DNA: TGTGCCAGCAGCCAAGAGCAGGGTTCCTACGAGCAGTACTTC
CDR3 protein: CASSQEQGSYEQYF
J gene: TRBJ2-7
V gene: TRBV4-2
D gene: -
clone size: -

CDR3 DNA: TGTGCCAGCAGCCCAGCCCCAACTAATGAAAAACTGTTTTTT
CDR3 protein: CASSPAPTNEKLFF
J gene: TRBJ1-4
V gene: TRBV28
D gene: -
clone size: -

CDR3 DNA: TGCGCCAGCAGCCCAACCGGGACAGACCACTATGGCTACACCTTC
CDR3 protein: CASSPTGTDHYGYTF
J gene: TRBJ1-2
V gene: TRBV5-1
D gene: TRBD1
clone size: -

CDR3 DNA: TGTGCCAGCAGCCCCGCCGGGACAGCCTCTGGAAACACCATATATTTT
CDR3 protein: CASSPAGTASGNTIYF
J gene: TRBJ1-3
V gene: TRBV7-2
D gene: TRBD1
clone size: -

CDR3 DNA: TGTGCCTGGAGTACAGGGTTTTCTGGAAACACCATATATTTT
CDR3 protein: CAWSTGFSGNTIYF
J gene: TRBJ1-3
V gene: TRBV30
D gene: -
clone size: -

CDR3 DNA: TGTGCCAGCAGTGATACGTTGGGTCCCTACAATGAGCAGTTCTTC
CDR3 protein: CASSDTLGPYNEQFF
J gene: TRBJ2-1
V gene: TRBV6-1
D gene: -
clone size: -

CDR3 DNA: TGTGCCAGCAGCCTCACAAAGAACTATGGCTACACCTTC
CDR3 protein: CASSLTKNYGYTF
J gene: TRBJ1-2
V gene: TRBV7-9
D gene: -
clone size: -

CDR3 DNA: TGTGCCAGCAGCAGGGGTGGCTCTGGAAACACCATATATTTT
CDR3 protein: CASSRGGSGNTIYF
J gene: TRBJ1-3
V gene: TRBV28
D gene: -
clone size: -

CDR3 DNA: TGTGCCAGCAGCTTACAGGGGTTCCAAGAGACCCAGTACTTC
CDR3 protein: CASSLQGFQETQYF
J gene: TRBJ2-5
V gene: TRBV11-1
D gene: -
clone size: -

CDR3 DNA: TGTGCCAGCAGTTACTCGGGGACGAACGAGCAGTACTTC
CDR3 protein: CASSYSGTNEQYF
J gene: TRBJ2-7
V gene: TRBV6-5
D gene: -
clone size: -

CDR3 DNA: TGTGCCAGCAGTGAATCATGGGCAGGGCAGTCGGGCTACACCTTC
CDR3 protein: CASSESWAGQSGYTF
J gene: TRBJ1-2
V gene: TRBV6-1
D gene: -
clone size: -

CDR3 DNA: TGTGCCAGCAGTGAAGTACCCGGGAATGAGCAGTTCTTC
CDR3 protein: CASSEVPGNEQFF
J gene: TRBJ2-1
V gene: TRBV2
D gene: -
clone size: -

CDR3 DNA: TGTGCCAGCAGGCGCTCGACAGCGAACTATGGCTACACCTTC
CDR3 protein: CASRRSTANYGYTF
J gene: TRBJ1-2
V gene: TRBV6-5
D gene: -
clone size: -

CDR3 DNA: TGTGCCAGCTCACCGGGGGCAGTATACAATGAGCAGTTCTTC
CDR3 protein: CASSPGAVYNEQFF
J gene: TRBJ2-1
V gene: TRBV18
D gene: -
clone size: -

CDR3 DNA: TGTGCCAGCTCACGGTCTCAGGGACAGGGTGGTTTAAACGAGCAGTACTTC
CDR3 protein: CASSRSQGQGGLNEQYF
J gene: TRBJ2-7
V gene: TRBV18
D gene: TRBD1
clone size: once

CDR3 DNA: TGCGCCAGCAGTGAGAGTGGGTGGCCCCCCTCTATGAACACTGAAGCTTTCTTT
CDR3 protein: CASSESGWPPSMNTEAFF
J gene: TRBJ1-1
V gene: TRBV10-1
D gene: -
clone size: -

CDR3 DNA: TGCGCCAGCAGCCAAGGAGGGGGGACTTTTCATACGCAGTATTTT
CDR3 protein: CASSQGGGTFHTQYF
J gene: TRBJ2-3
V gene: TRBV4-1
D gene: -
clone size: -

CDR3 DNA: TGTGCCAGTAGCGATACCGGACTAGCGGCTTACAATGAGCAGTTCTTC
CDR3 protein: CASSDTGLAAYNEQFF
J gene: TRBJ2-1
V gene: TRBV19
D gene: TRBD2
clone size: -

CDR3 DNA: TGTGCCAGCTCCCGGGCAGGGCTAGCGGGAGGGCCAACCGGGAATGAGCAGTTCTTC
CDR3 protein: CASSRAGLAGGPTGNEQFF
J gene: TRBJ2-1
V gene: TRBV6-4
D gene: TRBD2
clone size: -

CDR3 DNA: TGCGCCAGCAGCTTGTCGCAGGGAAGCTCTGGAAACACCATATATTTT
CDR3 protein: CASSLSQGSSGNTIYF
J gene: TRBJ1-3
V gene: TRBV5-1
D gene: -
clone size: -

CDR3 DNA: TGTGCCAGCACCAGAAAGCGGGGGATCCAAGAGACCCAGTACTTC
CDR3 protein: CASTRKRGIQETQYF
J gene: TRBJ2-5
V gene: TRBV2
D gene: TRBD2
clone size: -

CDR3 DNA: TGTGCCACCAGCAGTATGACAGGGGGTAACACTGAAGCTTTCTTT
CDR3 protein: CATSSMTGGNTEAFF
J gene: TRBJ1-1
V gene: TRBV15
D gene: TRBD1
clone size: -

CDR3 DNA: TGCGCCAGCAGCTTGGGGACAGGGTCTGGCTACACCTTC
CDR3 protein: CASSLGTGSGYTF
J gene: TRBJ1-2
V gene: TRBV5-1
D gene: TRBD1
clone size: -

CDR3 DNA: TGTGCCAGCAGCGTAGTCACGGATGTCTACAATGAGCAGTTCTTC
CDR3 protein: CASSVVTDVYNEQFF
J gene: TRBJ2-1
V gene: TRBV9
D gene: -
clone size: -

CDR3 DNA: TGTGCCAGCAGCTCCCTAGAGGCAGGATTCACCTACGAGCAGTACTTC
CDR3 protein: CASSSLEAGFTYEQYF
J gene: TRBJ2-7
V gene: TRBV11-2
D gene: -
clone size: -

CDR3 DNA: TGCGCCAGCAGCAGGGGAAATGAGCAGTTCTTC
CDR3 protein: CASSRGNEQFF
J gene: TRBJ2-1
V gene: TRBV10-1
D gene: -
clone size: -

CDR3 DNA: TGTGCCAGCAGCACCCGACACCTCAACTCTGGAAACACCATATATTTT
CDR3 protein: CASSTRHLNSGNTIYF
J gene: TRBJ1-3
V gene: TRBV9
D gene: -
clone size: -

CDR3 DNA: TGTGCCAGCAGCTGGCGGTGGGGGACGGTCAGCTCCTACGAGCAGTACTTC
CDR3 protein: CASSWRWGTVSSYEQYF
J gene: TRBJ2-7
V gene: TRBV27
D gene: -
clone size: -

CDR3 DNA: TGTGCCAGCAGCCCCTCCGGGACGGCGAACACCGGGGAGCTGTTTTTT
CDR3 protein: CASSPSGTANTGELFF
J gene: TRBJ2-2
V gene: TRBV9
D gene: -
clone size: few

CDR3 DNA: TGCGCCAGCAGCGCAGGACTAGCGGGGGGTGTATACGAGCAGTACTTC
CDR3 protein: CASSAGLAGGVYEQYF
J gene: TRBJ2-7
V gene: TRBV5-1
D gene: TRBD2
clone size: -

CDR3 DNA: TGTGCCAGCAGCCGGACTAGCGGTAACACCGGGGAGCTGTTTTTT
CDR3 protein: CASSRTSGNTGELFF
J gene: TRBJ2-2
V gene: TRBV6-6
D gene: TRBD2
clone size: -

CDR3 DNA: TGTGCCAGCAGGCGTCCTCCACAACGGGGGGCTGAAGCTTTCTTT
CDR3 protein: CASRRPPQRGAEAFF
J gene: TRBJ1-1
V gene: TRBV6-5
D gene: -
clone size: -

CDR3 DNA: TGTGCCAGCAGTTCTGCAGGGGTCCACAAGAACACTGAAGCTTTCTTT
CDR3 protein: CASSSAGVHKNTEAFF
J gene: TRBJ1-1
V gene: TRBV28
D gene: -
clone size: -

CDR3 DNA: TGTGCCAGCAGTTATTCGGGGCACGGAGACTATGGCTACACCTTC
CDR3 protein: CASSYSGHGDYGYTF
J gene: TRBJ1-2
V gene: TRBV6-5
D gene: -
clone size: once

CDR3 DNA: TGTGCCAGCAGTTCCCTTCCGGGGTCCCAAAAAGATACGCAGTATTTT
CDR3 protein: CASSSLPGSQKDTQYF
J gene: TRBJ2-3
V gene: TRBV6-5
D gene: -
clone size: -